This TCR beta chain derives from a study of CD4 T cells in relation to SARS-CoV-2 and coronaviruses. Study as a whole: The negative reference was HIV-1 Nef peptide pool or peptide-free culture. Study results and caveats: Each donor contributed either pre-pandemic or post-infection samples, not both.

Unexposed donor CD4+ T cells date from about 2011-2018, before the COVID-19 pandemic. The cells were cultured for 10 days before CD4+ T cells were isolated. Testing used SARS-CoV-2 S/N and four cold-coronavirus spikes on unexposed-donor CD4+ T cells, cells permitting. V was shortened by 0 bases and J by 5 bases, with 7 bases between the two germline ends. The CDR3 contains 13 residues. CDR1 and CDR2 (germline): SGHTA, FQGNSA. Sequencing used immunoSEQ multiplex PCR; TCRdb keeps in-frame clones, though not all of them. The profile covers approximately 25,000 clones, with more than 60% appearing a single time and 15% to 20% taken by the ten largest. Details on this clone: What it recognizes is unknown.

Input material: CD4+ T cells from PBMCs, cultured in vitro. The chain joins TRBV7-2 to TRBJ1-1; D unresolved. The clonotype originates from a human donor in good health. The CDR3 coding sequence is TGTGCCAGCAGCTTAGCCTGGGAGACTGAAGCTTTCTTT. It encodes CASSLAWETEAFF.